The 28 T cell receptor beta chains presented below share a single source sample, sequenced in a study of cytomegalovirus exposure and HLA in healthy donors. The study ran its PCR with 60 Vbeta and 13 Jbeta primers. TCRdb's copy holds only in-frame clones and misses some; the assay was immunoSEQ multiplex PCR. This sample has approximately 150,000 clones; around 80% occur once, and the top ten carry around 1.5%. The sample taken for sequencing was PBMCs. The receptors here all came from a woman between 18 and 29 years old in good health and CMV-seronegative.

V gene TRBV10-1 combines with J gene TRBJ1-5; TRBD1 is a possible D gene (5 bases). Germline loops: CDR1 WNHNN, CDR2 SYGVQD (reference sequence). Trimming shortened V by 7 bases and J by 0 bases, and 19 bases separated the two germline ends. This CDR3 spans 17 amino acids. The CDR3 bases are TGCGCCAGCAACCCCCGGGGGGAGTTGGATAGCAATCAGCCCCAGCATTTT. It specifies CASNPRGELDSNQPQHF.

The table lists this clone with a few counts. This chain uses TRBV4-1 with TRBJ1-2; D gene ambiguous. The CDR3 covers 15 residues. Trimming shortened V by 1 base and J by 4 bases, and 13 bases separated the two germline ends. The V gene's germline CDR1 is MGHRA and CDR2 YSYEKL. The CDR3 region is CASSQGTGRTYGYTF. The DNA of the CDR3 is TGCGCCAGCAGCCAAGGTACGGGGAGAACCTATGGCTACACCTTC.

The CDR3 nucleotides are TGCGCCAGCAGCTTGATAGGATTAAGAACTAGCGGGACCAATGAGCAGTTCTTC. Residues: CASSLIGLRTSGTNEQFF. The V and J genes are TRBV5-1 and TRBJ2-1, with 10 bases aligning to TRBD2. Losses at the gene ends were 1 base for V and 6 bases for J; bases not matched to a gene: 13. CDR1 is SGHRS and CDR2 is YFSETQ in the germline V gene. The CDR3 runs to 18 residues.

The chain combines TRBV5-6 with TRBJ2-5; D may be TRBD2 (6 bases). V was trimmed by 3 bases and J by 2 bases, leaving 8 bases between them. CDR1 is SGHDT, CDR2 YYEEEE, per germline. The CDR3 loop spans 13 amino acids. The CDR3 DNA sequence: TGTGCCAGCAGCTGGGGGACTCAAGAGACCCAGTACTTC. Encoded protein: CASSWGTQETQYF.

This clone has a handful of counts. Distinct nucleotide sequences in the sample also encode this CDR3. CDR3 sequence reads: CASSVRTGMNTEAFF. CDR3 in DNA: TGTGCCAGCAGCGTAAGGACAGGGATGAACACTGAAGCTTTCTTT. The J gene is TRBJ1-1, the V gene TRBV9, with 8 positions matching TRBD1. CDR3 size: 15 residues. Germline-derived CDR1 and CDR2 are SGDLS and YYNGEE. V lost 1 base, J lost 0 bases, and 2 bases stayed unmatched.

The CDR3 sequence is CASSLARGDAFF. DNA for the CDR3: TGTGCCAGCAGCTTAGCCAGGGGCGACGCTTTCTTT. The chain is built from TRBV5-6 and TRBJ1-1; the D gene is possibly TRBD1 (6 bases). V was trimmed by 2 bases and J by 11 bases, leaving 13 bases between them. The V gene's germline CDR1 is SGHDT and CDR2 YYEEEE. The CDR3 loop spans 12 amino acids.

The chain carries TRBV30 and TRBJ2-7, with D possibly being TRBD2 (5 bases). CDR1 GTSNPN and CDR2 SVGIG come from the germline V gene (reference sequence). The CDR3 has 12 residues. With 3 bases removed from V and 7 bases from J, the gap between germline ends came to 13 bases. The CDR3 region has the DNA TGTGCCTGGAGGAACCTCCGAGGGGAGCAGTACTTC. This encodes CAWRNLRGEQYF.

The rearrangement links TRBV30 to TRBJ2-3; 12 nucleotides align to TRBD2. V trimming: 7 bases; J trimming: 11 bases; junction bases outside the gene matches: 4. The CDR3 length is 11 residues. Germline lookup yields CDR1 GTSNPN and CDR2 SVGIG (reference sequence). CDR3 bases: TGTGCCTCCTCTAGCGGGAGGGGGCAGTATTTT. Protein: CASSSGRGQYF.

V is TRBV5-6 and J is TRBJ2-3; D gene ambiguous. The CDR3 loop spans 12 amino acids. Germline values: CDR1 SGHDT, CDR2 YYEEEE. Trimming left V 0 bases short and J 7 bases short, with 6 bases between. CDR3 nucleotides: TGTGCCAGCAGCTTGGATCGGTATACGCAGTATTTT. The encoded protein is CASSLDRYTQYF.

This clone was observed a single time. V is TRBV7-9 and J is TRBJ1-5; D possibly corresponds to TRBD1 (5 bases). The CDR3 loop spans 13 amino acids. Germline CDR1 is SEHNR and CDR2 is FQNEAQ (reference sequence). V was pared by 5 bases and J by 11 bases, with 16 bases between. CDR3 loop: CASSPSGLEAQHF. The CDR3 DNA reads as TGTGCCAGCAGCCCCTCGGGACTCGAGGCCCAGCATTTT.

About this clone: At one end, the junction sequence differs from germline, possibly due to a read error. The V and J genes are TRBV10-2 and TRBJ2-7; 7 bases align to TRBD2. CDR3 length: 13 residues. The germline V gene has CDR1 WSHSY and CDR2 SAAADI. The CDR3 loop is CASSRSGATRASF. The CDR3 DNA follows: TGCGCCAGCAGTAGGAGCGGGGCCACTCGCGCGTCTTTC.

This clone was counted a few times. In DNA form, the CDR3 reads TGCGCCAGCTCGACCGGGACAGGGATGGGCTACACCTTC. It specifies CASSTGTGMGYTF. This chain connects TRBV4-1 to TRBJ1-2; 9 bases align to TRBD1. From germline, CDR1 is MGHRA and CDR2 YSYEKL. The CDR3 contains 13 residues. The ends lost 8 bases at V and 8 bases at J; junction bases unmatched: 9.

The rearrangement uses TRBV7-6 and TRBJ2-7; 7 bases agree with TRBD1. Per the germline V gene, CDR1 is SGHVS and CDR2 is FNYEAQ. The CDR3 is 13 residues long. Trimming at V came to 5 bases and at J to 5 bases, leaving 6 bases not matched to a gene. CDR3 sequence (DNA): TGTGCCAGCAGCCGACAGGGCTCGGACGAGCAGTACTTC. Translated: CASSRQGSDEQYF. Filled out from reference TRBV7-6 and TRBJ2-7, the complete variable domain reads GAGVSQSPRYKVTKRGQDVALRCDPISGHVSLYWYRQALGQGPEFLTYFNYEAQQDKSGLPNDRFSAERPEGSISTLTIQRTEQRDSAMYRCASSRQGSDEQYFGPGTRLTVT.

V is TRBV29-1 and J is TRBJ1-1, with D hard to call. The CDR3 runs 10 residues. Per the germline V gene, CDR1 is SQVTM and CDR2 is ANQGSEA. Trimming took 7 bases from V and 7 from J, leaving 10 bases between them. The CDR3 bases are TGCAGCGCAGGTTCTGTTGAAGCTTTCTTT. Translating gives CSAGSVEAFF.

CDR3 sequence: CASSYGPANTEAFF. The CDR3 DNA is TGTGCCAGCAGTTACGGGCCAGCGAACACTGAAGCTTTCTTT. The rearrangement uses TRBV6-5 and TRBJ1-1; D is unclear. This CDR3 has 14 residues. The V end was cut by 2 bases, the J end by 1 base, with 8 bases between. Germline V gene data show CDR1 as MNHEY and CDR2 as SVGAGI.

The rearrangement joins TRBV6-5 to TRBJ1-4; 10 nucleotides align to TRBD1. In germline, CDR1 is MNHEY, CDR2 SVGAGI. V lost 8 bases and J lost 7; bases outside the gene matches: 4. The CDR3 length is 13 residues. This chain's CDR3 is CASGGQGIEKLFF. DNA for the CDR3: TGTGCCAGCGGGGGACAGGGGATTGAAAAACTGTTTTTT.

The chain has TRBV30 and TRBJ2-7; 7 bases are shared with TRBD2. After removal of 3 bases from V and 2 bases from J, the junction contained 4 bases not matched to a gene. The length of the CDR3 is 13 residues. Per germline, CDR1 GTSNPN and CDR2 SVGIG (reference sequence). The CDR3 nucleotides read TGTGCCTGGAGGGCGGGAGCGACCTACGAGCAGTACTTC. Translated: CAWRAGATYEQYF. Drawing the rest from reference TRBV30 and TRBJ2-7, the complete variable domain is SQTIHQWPATLVQPVGSPLSLECTVEGTSNPNLYWYRQAAGRGLQLLFYSVGIGQISSEVPQNLSASRPQDRQFILSSKKLLLSDSGFYLCAWRAGATYEQYFGPGTRLTVT.

The chain links TRBV4-2 to TRBJ1-3; D call uncertain. V shed 4 bases and J shed 1 base, with 20 bases lying between them. Looked up from germline, CDR1 is LGHNA and CDR2 is YNFKEQ. The CDR3 runs 18 residues. In DNA form, the CDR3 reads TGTGCCAGCAGCCCCACCCTTTCGGGGTGGTCATCTGGAAACACCATATATTTT. Its protein is CASSPTLSGWSSGNTIYF.

CDR3 sequence (DNA): TGCAGCGTGCGACTAGCGGGAGGGCGGAGTGAGCAGTTCTTC. This gives the protein CSVRLAGGRSEQFF. The V gene is TRBV29-1, the J gene TRBJ2-1; 14 nucleotides agree with TRBD2. Germline V gene sequence: CDR1 SQVTM, CDR2 ANQGSEA. The CDR3 spans 14 residues. V was clipped by 6 bases and J by 9 bases; unmatched bases: 7.

As concerns this clone: Sequence at one end of the junction differs from germline and may be a read error. The J gene is TRBJ2-5, the V gene TRBV6-8, with D perhaps TRBD1 (5 bases). The length of the CDR3 is 17 residues. Looked up from germline, CDR1 is MNHGY and CDR2 is SAAAGT. CDR3 sequence: CGSFFGHCSRVGETQYF. The CDR3 DNA reads as TGTGGCAGCTTTTTTGGTCATTGTTCCAGGGTGGGGGAGACCCAGTACTTC.

The J gene is TRBJ1-2, the V gene TRBV5-1; the D is unclear. The V gene's germline CDR1 is SGHRS and CDR2 YFSETQ. The CDR3 contains 12 residues. The V end lost 3 bases, the J end lost 8 bases, and 11 bases lay between the germline ends. The chain's CDR3 is CASSSEGYGYTF. Here the CDR3 DNA reads TGCGCCAGCAGCTCAGAGGGTTACGGCTACACCTTC.

The chain is built from TRBV19 and TRBJ2-5; TRBD2 is a possible D gene (5 bases). Between the trimmed V and J ends, which lost 1 base and 5 bases, there was a span of 17 bases. Germline assignment: CDR1 LNHDA and CDR2 SQIVND (reference sequence). The CDR3 contains 16 residues. The CDR3 spells CASSIGPGMSRETQYF. In DNA, the CDR3 is TGTGCCAGTAGTATAGGCCCGGGAATGAGTAGGGAGACCCAGTACTTC.

The V and J genes are TRBV5-1 and TRBJ1-1; possibly TRBD1 for D (5 bases). The V end was cut by 0 bases, the J end by 8 bases, with 17 bases between. CDR3 size: 15 residues. Germline V gene data show CDR1 as SGHRS and CDR2 as YFSETQ. Here the CDR3 DNA reads TGCGCCAGCAGCTTGGATTTACAGGAGAATCGAGAAGCTTTCTTT. Its protein is CASSLDLQENREAFF.

This chain links TRBV7-8 with TRBJ2-3; 11 positions agree with TRBD2. Germline loops: CDR1 SGHVS, CDR2 FQNEAQ. V shed 2 bases, J shed 6 bases, and the junction held 7 bases outside the gene matches. The CDR3 sequence is 16 residues long. The CDR3 protein is CASSLRLAGGRDTQYF. The CDR3 bases are TGTGCCAGCAGCTTAAGGCTAGCGGGAGGTCGGGATACGCAGTATTTT.

This chain joins TRBV6-1 and TRBJ1-5; TRBD1 might be the D (5 bases). Germline CDR1 and CDR2: MNHNS and SASEGT. This CDR3 is 13 amino acids long. Trimming cost V 1 base and J 6 bases, with 7 bases left between them. The CDR3 sequence: CASSEGGGQPQHF. In nucleotides, the CDR3 is TGTGCCAGCAGTGAAGGGGGCGGTCAGCCCCAGCATTTT.

V is TRBV28 and J is TRBJ1-1, with unresolved D. CDR3 size: 17 residues. Trimming removed 6 bases from V and 0 bases from J, with 20 bases in between. The germline V gene has CDR1 MDHEN and CDR2 SYDVKM. This CDR3 is CASSAIILGRMNTEAFF. The DNA of the CDR3 is TGTGCCAGCAGCGCTATCATCCTAGGTCGTATGAACACTGAAGCTTTCTTT.

V is TRBV15 and J is TRBJ2-1, with TRBD2 as a possible D gene (6 bases). Trimming pared 3 bases from V and 2 bases from J, leaving 17 bases between. There are 17 residues in the CDR3. Germline values: CDR1 LNHNV, CDR2 YYDKDF (reference sequence). DNA of the CDR3: TGTGCCACCAGCAGGGAACGGGACTCGCAGACCTACAATGAGCAGTTCTTC. Translated, it gives CATSRERDSQTYNEQFF.

The gene calls are TRBV20-1 and TRBJ1-2; D not resolved. The CDR3 extends over 10 amino acids. Between the trimmed V and J ends, which lost 7 bases and 3 bases, there was a span of 6 bases. Germline V gene lookup returns CDR1 DFQATT and CDR2 SNEGSKA (reference sequence). CDR3 DNA: TGCAGTGTCCATGACTATGGCTACACCTTC. Translated, it gives CSVHDYGYTF.